The next 25 T cell receptor beta chains were all read from a single sample in a study of blood T cell repertoires in COVID-19. Measured with immunoSEQ multiplex PCR; TCRdb has only the in-frame clones, and not every one. The sample yields tens of thousands of clones, 80% seen once. The specimen sequenced was peripheral blood. The receptors originated from a woman in her seventies with acute or convalescent COVID-19.

The rearrangement uses TRBV29-1 and TRBJ2-3, with 11 bases lining up with TRBD1. The CDR3 sequence is 16 residues long. Germline V lookup: CDR1 SQVTM, CDR2 ANQGSEA. V lost 6 bases and J lost 2; bases outside the gene matches: 10. The CDR3 DNA reads TGCAGCGTCGTAAAAGGACAGGGGGCTAACACAGATACGCAGTATTTT. Residues: CSVVKGQGANTDTQYF.

The V and J genes are TRBV5-1 and TRBJ2-1; D uncertain. Trimming cost V 0 bases and J 0 bases, with 7 bases left between them. The CDR3 is made up of 15 amino acids. Germline V gene sequence: CDR1 SGHRS, CDR2 YFSETQ. CDR3 protein: CASSLALSSYNEQFF. The CDR3 region has the DNA TGCGCCAGCAGCTTGGCCCTGAGCTCCTACAATGAGCAGTTCTTC.

This chain connects TRBV3-1 (or the pseudogene TRBV3-2) to TRBJ1-6; no reliable D call. The germline V gene has CDR1 LGHDT and CDR2 YNNKEL (reference sequence). The CDR3 has 16 residues. V was trimmed by 0 bases and J by 4 bases, leaving 10 bases between them. CDR3 in amino acids: CASSQDLGGYNSPLHF. The CDR3 nucleotides read TGTGCCAGCAGCCAAGATCTAGGCGGGTATAATTCACCCCTCCACTTT.

The chain combines TRBV7-8 with TRBJ1-5; no clear D. Germline CDR1 and CDR2: SGHVS and FQNEAQ. The germline V and J ends were trimmed by 4 bases and 5 bases, with 6 bases remaining between them. CDR3 length: 12 amino acids. The CDR3 sequence: CASSSGDQPQHF. The CDR3 nucleotides are TGTGCCAGCAGCTCCGGGGATCAGCCCCAGCATTTT. Using reference TRBV7-8 and TRBJ1-5 for the parts outside the CDR3, the full variable domain is GAGVSQSPRYKVAKRGQDVALRCDPISGHVSLFWYQQALGQGPEFLTYFQNEAQLDKSGLPSDRFFAERPEGSVSTLKIQRTQQEDSAVYLCASSSGDQPQHFGDGTRLSIL.

The chain carries TRBV4-2 and TRBJ2-1; D call uncertain. V lost 0 bases, J lost 2 bases, and 11 bases lay in between. Germline CDR1 LGHNA, CDR2 YNFKEQ. The CDR3 runs 16 residues. DNA of the CDR3: TGTGCCAGCAGCCAAGAGGGTAGCCGGGCCTACAATGAGCAGTTCTTC. Its translation: CASSQEGSRAYNEQFF.

The gene calls are TRBV7-2 and TRBJ1-5; D not resolved. The length of the CDR3 is 15 residues. The ends were cut back, 1 base at V and 2 bases at J, with 9 bases in the middle. CDR1 SGHTA and CDR2 FQGNSA come from the germline V gene. This CDR3 reads CASSLDGLGNQPQHF. As DNA, the CDR3 is TGTGCCAGCAGCTTAGACGGTTTGGGCAATCAGCCCCAGCATTTT.

V gene TRBV4-2 combines with J gene TRBJ2-5, with 11 positions matching TRBD2. The CDR3 runs 15 residues. The germline V gene encodes CDR1 LGHNA and CDR2 YNFKEQ. The junction had 3 bases not matched to a gene; V was cut back by 1 base and J by 5 bases. Here the CDR3 DNA reads TGTGCCAGCAGCCAAGTAGCGGGGGGGGCCGAGACCCAGTACTTC. It codes for CASSQVAGGAETQYF.

The V call is TRBV6-2 or TRBV6-3, the J call TRBJ2-1; 8 nucleotides align to TRBD2. Germline values: CDR1 MNHEY, CDR2 SVGEGT. V lost 5 bases to trimming and J lost 4 bases; unmatched junction nucleotides: 10. CDR3 length: 16 amino acids. Here the CDR3 reads CASSRSQTSVYNEQFF. DNA for the CDR3: TGTGCCAGCAGTCGTAGCCAGACTAGCGTATACAATGAGCAGTTCTTC.

This chain links TRBV7-2 with TRBJ1-2; 8 nucleotides align to TRBD1. The CDR3 has 14 residues. Per germline, CDR1 SGHTA and CDR2 FQGNSA. Germline trimming cut 5 bases from V and 6 bases from J; bases unmatched to any gene: 8. The CDR3 DNA is TGTGCCAGCAGCACGGGACAGGCTATTGATGGCTACACCTTC. This translates into CASSTGQAIDGYTF. Full variable domain (rest looked up from reference TRBV7-2 and TRBJ1-2): GAGVSQSPSNKVTEKGKDVELRCDPISGHTALYWYRQSLGQGLEFLIYFQGNSAPDKSGLPSDRFSAERTGGSVSTLTIQRTQQEDSAVYLCASSTGQAIDGYTFGSGTRLTVV.

The chain recombines TRBV7-9 with TRBJ1-1, with TRBD1 as a possible D gene (6 bases). Germline loops: CDR1 SEHNR, CDR2 FQNEAQ (reference sequence). V lost 3 bases and J 1 base, leaving 9 bases between the germline ends. This CDR3 contains 14 residues. The CDR3 reads CASSLWTENTEAFF. CDR3 DNA: TGTGCCAGCAGCTTGTGGACAGAGAACACTGAAGCTTTCTTT.

The chain combines TRBV7-2 with TRBJ1-3, with D possibly TRBD1 on 6 matching bases. This CDR3 has 13 residues. The germline V and J ends were trimmed by 6 bases and 3 bases, with 9 bases remaining between them. The germline V gene encodes CDR1 SGHTA and CDR2 FQGNSA. CDR3 amino acids: CASSQQGGNTIYF. The DNA of the CDR3 is TGTGCCAGCAGTCAACAGGGTGGAAACACCATATATTTT. The full variable domain, completed using reference TRBV7-2 and TRBJ1-3, is GAGVSQSPSNKVTEKGKDVELRCDPISGHTALYWYRQSLGQGLEFLIYFQGNSAPDKSGLPSDRFSAERTGGSVSTLTIQRTQQEDSAVYLCASSQQGGNTIYFGEGSWLTVV.

This clone was seen a single time. This chain joins TRBV7-2 and TRBJ2-6, with D perhaps matching TRBD1 (6 bases). Germline-derived CDR1 and CDR2 are SGHTA and FQGNSA. The CDR3 is made up of 15 amino acids. Trimming took 5 bases from V and 2 from J, leaving 10 bases between them. This CDR3 is CASSEQGPGANVLTF. The CDR3, as DNA: TGTGCCAGCAGCGAACAGGGTCCTGGGGCCAACGTCCTGACTTTC.

This rearrangement joins TRBV10-1 to TRBJ1-5, with 9 bases identical to TRBD1. In germline, CDR1 is WNHNN, CDR2 SYGVQD (reference sequence). The CDR3 is 19 amino acids. With 5 bases clipped from V and 0 bases from J, the junction kept 14 bases outside the gene matches. The CDR3 is CASSPTGTGRGASNQPQHF. The DNA of the CDR3 is TGCGCCAGCAGTCCGACCGGGACAGGGAGGGGGGCTAGCAATCAGCCCCAGCATTTT.

The chain combines TRBV5-4 with TRBJ2-7; D unresolved. The V end was cut by 0 bases, the J end by 0 bases, with 10 bases between. The CDR3 length is 15 residues. Germline V CDR1 and CDR2: SGHNT, YYREEE (reference sequence). The DNA for the CDR3 is TGTGCCAGCAGCTTGGATTCGGGTTACTCCTACGAGCAGTACTTC. It translates to CASSLDSGYSYEQYF.

The chain is built from TRBV7-2 and TRBJ1-1; 9 nucleotides match TRBD1. Per germline, CDR1 SGHTA and CDR2 FQGNSA. The trim removed 0 bases at V and 5 bases at J, leaving 4 bases unmatched. The CDR3 extends over 15 amino acids. The CDR3 DNA follows: TGTGCCAGCAGCTTAGCGCCGACAGGGGGAACTGAAGCTTTCTTT. Translating it yields CASSLAPTGGTEAFF.

Regarding this clone: Within the sample, other DNA sequences also encode this same CDR3. The rearrangement uses TRBV5-4 and TRBJ2-5, with TRBD2 matching over 10 bases. V lost 1 base and J lost 5; bases outside the gene matches: 5. Germline V gene lookup returns CDR1 SGHNT and CDR2 YYREEE (reference sequence). The CDR3 consists of 15 residues. CDR3: CASSLPSGGAETQYF. DNA of the CDR3: TGTGCCAGCAGCTTGCCCAGCGGGGGGGCGGAGACCCAGTACTTC.

J is TRBJ2-7 and V is TRBV5-1; TRBD1 matches 9 bases. CDR1 is SGHRS, CDR2 YFSETQ, per germline. This CDR3 contains 14 residues. The J segment lost 7 bases and the V segment lost 4 bases, leaving 9 bases of the junction unmatched. DNA for the CDR3: TGCGCCAGCAGCCCGAGGGGACAGGGACAGGAGCAGTACTTC. This gives the protein CASSPRGQGQEQYF.

The V call is TRBV7-9, the J call TRBJ2-1; D unresolved. The V end lost 8 bases, the J end lost 10 bases, and 9 bases lay between the germline ends. The CDR3 loop spans 10 amino acids. Germline V gene data show CDR1 as SEHNR and CDR2 as FQNEAQ (reference sequence). In DNA, the CDR3 is TGTGCCAGCTCCGTCCGGGAGCAGTTCTTC. This translates into CASSVREQFF.

V gene TRBV6-1 combines with J gene TRBJ2-7; D remains unclear. Germline V gene data show CDR1 as MNHNS and CDR2 as SASEGT. The CDR3 sequence is 12 residues long. Deletions cut 1 base from V and 9 bases from J, with 10 bases between. The chain's CDR3 is CASSEEQTRQYF. CDR3 sequence (DNA): TGTGCCAGCAGTGAAGAACAAACAAGGCAGTACTTC.

The chain employs TRBV12-3 or TRBV12-4 and TRBJ2-7, with D unresolved. V lost 3 bases and J 2 bases, leaving 8 bases between the germline ends. The CDR3 sequence is 13 residues long. In nucleotides, the CDR3 is TGTGCCAGCAGTTTGCTATATACCTACGAGCAGTACTTC. This translates into CASSLLYTYEQYF.

The gene calls are TRBV20-1 and TRBJ2-7; no definite D call. This CDR3 spans 11 amino acids. Looked up from germline, CDR1 is DFQATT and CDR2 is SNEGSKA (reference sequence). Trimming pared 5 bases from V and 2 bases from J, leaving 7 bases between. CDR3 DNA: TGCAGTGCTCAACATACCTACGAGCAGTACTTC. Its translation is CSAQHTYEQYF.

The chain uses TRBV7-2 and TRBJ2-3, with D maybe TRBD1 (5 bases). Germline V gene sequence: CDR1 SGHTA, CDR2 FQGNSA. There are 16 residues in the CDR3. Trimming removed 4 bases at V and 0 bases at J, with 14 bases between. The CDR3 DNA reads TGTGCCAGCAGCTCGAGATCAGCAGGGAGCACAGATACGCAGTATTTT. This gives the protein CASSSRSAGSTDTQYF. The full variable domain, in which reference TRBV7-2 and TRBJ2-3 provide the parts outside the CDR3, is GAGVSQSPSNKVTEKGKDVELRCDPISGHTALYWYRQSLGQGLEFLIYFQGNSAPDKSGLPSDRFSAERTGGSVSTLTIQRTQQEDSAVYLCASSSRSAGSTDTQYFGPGTRLTVL.

The genes are TRBV5-6 and TRBJ2-5; 8 positions agree with TRBD2. CDR1 is SGHDT, CDR2 YYEEEE, per germline. This CDR3 is 15 amino acids long. The junction had 4 bases not matched to a gene; V was cut back by 2 bases and J by 1 base. The CDR3: CASSLPGGFQETQYF. The CDR3 bases are TGTGCCAGCAGCTTACCGGGGGGGTTCCAAGAGACCCAGTACTTC.

The chain has TRBV9 and TRBJ2-5; 8 nucleotides match TRBD2. This CDR3 has 14 residues. V gave up 3 bases and J gave up 4 bases; unmatched junction bases: 5. The germline CDR1 and CDR2 sequences are SGDLS and YYNGEE. The CDR3 reads CASSDGGARETQYF. As DNA, the CDR3 is TGTGCCAGCAGCGACGGGGGGGCCAGAGAGACCCAGTACTTC. The full variable domain, completed using reference TRBV9 and TRBJ2-5, is DSGVTQTPKHLITATGQRVTLRCSPRSGDLSVYWYQQSLDQGLQFLIQYYNGEERAKGNILERFSAQQFPDLHSELNLSSLELGDSALYFCASSDGGARETQYFGPGTRLLVL.

The chain combines TRBV14 with TRBJ2-1; D remains ambiguous. The CDR3 totals 15 residues. Trimming took 4 bases from V and 0 from J, leaving 10 bases between them. Germline CDR1 reads SGHDN; CDR2 reads FVKESK. CDR3 in amino acids: CASSRGESSYNEQFF. CDR3 nucleotide sequence: TGTGCCAGCAGCCGCGGTGAGAGCTCCTACAATGAGCAGTTCTTC.